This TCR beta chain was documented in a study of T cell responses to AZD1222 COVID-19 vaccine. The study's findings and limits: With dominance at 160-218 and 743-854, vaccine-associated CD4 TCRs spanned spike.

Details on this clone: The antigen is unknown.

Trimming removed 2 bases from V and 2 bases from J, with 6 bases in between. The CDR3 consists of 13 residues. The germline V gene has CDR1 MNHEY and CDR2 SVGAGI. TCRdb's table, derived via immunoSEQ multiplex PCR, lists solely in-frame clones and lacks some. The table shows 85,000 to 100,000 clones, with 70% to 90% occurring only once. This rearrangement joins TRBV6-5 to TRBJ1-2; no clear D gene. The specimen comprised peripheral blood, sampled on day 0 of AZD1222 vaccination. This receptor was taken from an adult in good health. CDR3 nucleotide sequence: TGTGCCAGCAGTTACGTCCAAAACTATGGCTACACCTTC. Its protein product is CASSYVQNYGYTF.